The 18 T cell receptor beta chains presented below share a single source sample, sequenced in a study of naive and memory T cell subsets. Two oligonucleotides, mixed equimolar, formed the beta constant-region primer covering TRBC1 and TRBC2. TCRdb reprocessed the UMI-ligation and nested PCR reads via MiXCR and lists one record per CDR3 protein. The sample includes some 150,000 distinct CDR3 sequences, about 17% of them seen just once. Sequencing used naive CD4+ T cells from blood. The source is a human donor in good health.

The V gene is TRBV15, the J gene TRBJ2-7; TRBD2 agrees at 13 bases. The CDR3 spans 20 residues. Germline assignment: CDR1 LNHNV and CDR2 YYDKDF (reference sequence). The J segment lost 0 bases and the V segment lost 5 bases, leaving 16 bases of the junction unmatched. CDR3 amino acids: CATSGRHGTSGTGPSYEQYF. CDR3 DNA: TGTGCCACCAGCGGCCGTCACGGGACTAGCGGGACCGGACCCTCCTACGAGCAGTACTTC.

The CDR3 loop is CASSLGTGTTDTQYF. CDR3 DNA sequence: TGTGCCAGCAGCTTGGGGACAGGAACGACAGATACGCAGTATTTT. V and J are TRBV5-4 and TRBJ2-3; 7 bases are shared with TRBD1. After removal of 0 bases from V and 3 bases from J, the junction contained 4 bases not matched to a gene. CDR1 and CDR2 (germline): SGHNT, YYREEE (reference sequence). CDR3 length equals 15 residues.

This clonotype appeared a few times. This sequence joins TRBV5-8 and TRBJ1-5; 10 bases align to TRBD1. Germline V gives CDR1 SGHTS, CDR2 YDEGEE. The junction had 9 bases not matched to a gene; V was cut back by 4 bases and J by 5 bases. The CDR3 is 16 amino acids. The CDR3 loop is CASSARRTGGHQPQHF. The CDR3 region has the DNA TGTGCCAGCAGCGCCCGGCGGACAGGGGGTCATCAGCCCCAGCATTTT.

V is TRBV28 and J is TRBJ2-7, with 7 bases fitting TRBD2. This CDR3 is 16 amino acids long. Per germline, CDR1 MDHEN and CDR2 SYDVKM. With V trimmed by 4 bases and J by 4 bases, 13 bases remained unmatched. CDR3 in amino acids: CASSSTLSGKGYEQYF. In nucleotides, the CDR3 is TGTGCCAGCAGTTCCACCCTCAGCGGGAAAGGGTACGAGCAGTACTTC.

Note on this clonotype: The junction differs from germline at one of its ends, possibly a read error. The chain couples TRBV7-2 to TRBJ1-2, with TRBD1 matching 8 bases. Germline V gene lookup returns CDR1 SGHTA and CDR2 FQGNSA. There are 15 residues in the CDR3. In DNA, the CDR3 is TGTGCCAGCGGCTTGGAACAGGGGGAAGGATATGGCTACACCTTC. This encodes CASGLEQGEGYGYTF.

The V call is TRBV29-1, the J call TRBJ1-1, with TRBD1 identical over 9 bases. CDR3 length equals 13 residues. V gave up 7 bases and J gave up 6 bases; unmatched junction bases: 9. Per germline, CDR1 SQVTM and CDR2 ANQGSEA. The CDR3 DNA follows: TGCAGCGGCCAGTACAGGGGGCTTTCTGAAGCTTTCTTT. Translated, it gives CSGQYRGLSEAFF.

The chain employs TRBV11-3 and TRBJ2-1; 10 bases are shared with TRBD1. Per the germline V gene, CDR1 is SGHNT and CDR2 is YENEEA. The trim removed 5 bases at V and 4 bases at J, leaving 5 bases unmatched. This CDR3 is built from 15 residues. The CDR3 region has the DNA TGTGCCAGCAGCCGCGGGACAGGGGTGTACAATGAGCAGTTCTTC. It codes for CASSRGTGVYNEQFF.

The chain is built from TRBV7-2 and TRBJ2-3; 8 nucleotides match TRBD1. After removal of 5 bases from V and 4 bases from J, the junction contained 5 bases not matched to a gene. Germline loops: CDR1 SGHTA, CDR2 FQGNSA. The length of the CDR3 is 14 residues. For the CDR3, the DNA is TGTGCCAGCAGCCCGGACAGGGTCGCAGATACGCAGTATTTT. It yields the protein CASSPDRVADTQYF.

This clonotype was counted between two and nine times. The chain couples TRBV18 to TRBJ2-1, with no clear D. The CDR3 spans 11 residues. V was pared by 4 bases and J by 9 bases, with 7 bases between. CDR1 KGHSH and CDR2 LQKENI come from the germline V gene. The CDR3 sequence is CASSRSGEQFF. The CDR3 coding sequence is TGTGCCAGCTCACGGAGTGGTGAGCAGTTCTTC.

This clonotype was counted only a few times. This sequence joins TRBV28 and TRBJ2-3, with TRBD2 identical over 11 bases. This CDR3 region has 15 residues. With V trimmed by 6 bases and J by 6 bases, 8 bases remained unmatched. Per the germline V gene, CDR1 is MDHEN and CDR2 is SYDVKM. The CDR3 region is CASSYLAGGGDTQYF. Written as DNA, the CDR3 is TGTGCCAGCAGCTATCTAGCGGGAGGCGGGGATACGCAGTATTTT.

CDR3 region: CASSQGSANSPLHF. CDR3 DNA: TGTGCCAGCAGCCAGGGGTCGGCTAATTCACCCCTCCACTTT. This chain joins TRBV14 and TRBJ1-6; D unresolved. The CDR3 covers 14 residues. Germline values: CDR1 SGHDN, CDR2 FVKESK. V lost 3 bases, J lost 6 bases, and 9 bases lay in between.

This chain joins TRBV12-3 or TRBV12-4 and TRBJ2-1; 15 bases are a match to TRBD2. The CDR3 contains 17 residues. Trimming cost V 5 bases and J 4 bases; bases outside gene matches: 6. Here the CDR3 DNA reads TGTGCCAGCAGTATTGGGACTAGCGGGAGGTCGTACAATGAGCAGTTCTTC. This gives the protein CASSIGTSGRSYNEQFF.

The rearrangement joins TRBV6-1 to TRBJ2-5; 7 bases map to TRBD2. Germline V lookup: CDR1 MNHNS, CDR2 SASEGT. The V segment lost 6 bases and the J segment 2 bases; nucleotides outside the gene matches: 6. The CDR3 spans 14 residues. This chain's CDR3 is CASRITSVQETQYF. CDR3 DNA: TGTGCCAGCAGGATAACTAGCGTACAAGAGACCCAGTACTTC.

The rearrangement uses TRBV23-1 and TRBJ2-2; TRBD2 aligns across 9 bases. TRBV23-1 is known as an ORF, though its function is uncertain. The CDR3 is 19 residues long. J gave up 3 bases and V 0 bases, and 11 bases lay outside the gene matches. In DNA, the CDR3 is TGCGCCAGCAGTCAATCCGTCCTAGCGGGGACTTCGGACACCGGGGAGCTGTTTTTT. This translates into CASSQSVLAGTSDTGELFF.

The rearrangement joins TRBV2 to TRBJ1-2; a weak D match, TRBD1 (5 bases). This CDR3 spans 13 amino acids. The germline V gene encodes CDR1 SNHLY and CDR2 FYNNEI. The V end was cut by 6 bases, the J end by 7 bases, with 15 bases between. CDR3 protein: CASSASGYSGYTF. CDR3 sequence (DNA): TGTGCCAGCAGCGCCTCAGGGTACTCTGGCTACACCTTC.

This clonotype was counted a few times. The CDR3 DNA sequence: TGTGCCAGCAGTACCAAACTAGCGGGGGGAGGGGAGACCCAGTACTTC. Translation: CASSTKLAGGGETQYF. The rearrangement uses TRBV28 and TRBJ2-5; 12 bases line up with TRBD2. Germline V gene sequence: CDR1 MDHEN, CDR2 SYDVKM. V trimming: 5 bases; J trimming: 5 bases; junction bases outside the gene matches: 9. This CDR3 spans 16 amino acids.

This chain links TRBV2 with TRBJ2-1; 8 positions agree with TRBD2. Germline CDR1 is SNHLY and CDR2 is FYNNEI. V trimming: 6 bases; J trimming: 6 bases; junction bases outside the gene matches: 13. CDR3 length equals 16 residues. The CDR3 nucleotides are TGTGCCAGCAGCATAGGACCCGCTACTAGCGGCAATGAGCAGTTCTTC. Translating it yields CASSIGPATSGNEQFF.

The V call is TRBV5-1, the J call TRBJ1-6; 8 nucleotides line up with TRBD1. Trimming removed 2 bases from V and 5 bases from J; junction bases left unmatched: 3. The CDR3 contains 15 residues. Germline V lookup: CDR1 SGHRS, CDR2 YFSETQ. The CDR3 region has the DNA TGCGCCAGCAGCTTTCGGGACAGGAATAATTCACCCCTCCACTTT. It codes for CASSFRDRNNSPLHF.